Below are 25 T cell receptor beta chains sequenced from a single sample in a study of long-term antiretroviral therapy in people with HIV. Run at survey level, the immunoSEQ assay was version v3.0. Assay: immunoSEQ multiplex PCR; the TCRdb copy retains only in-frame clones and omits some. The table includes about 28,000 clones, over 80% detected once. The input for sequencing was unsorted PBMCs, taken 3.2 years before starting antiretroviral therapy. These receptors were collected from a man aged 45 to 65 with HIV.

The V gene is TRBV19, the J gene TRBJ2-3, with a possible D match to TRBD1 (6 bases). Trimming removed 2 bases from V and 5 bases from J, with 20 bases in between. Germline loops: CDR1 LNHDA, CDR2 SQIVND (reference sequence). The CDR3 contains 17 residues. CDR3 bases: TGTGCCAGTAGTATAAGTCTGGGGGCTTCGTCCCGAGATACGCAGTATTTT. As protein: CASSISLGASSRDTQYF.

The chain recombines TRBV9 with TRBJ2-1; 9 bases agree with TRBD2. The germline V gene has CDR1 SGDLS and CDR2 YYNGEE. The CDR3 extends over 15 amino acids. Losses at the gene ends were 1 base for V and 4 bases for J; bases not matched to a gene: 3. DNA for the CDR3: TGTGCCAGCAGCGTACTAGCGGGAACTTACAATGAGCAGTTCTTC. It encodes CASSVLAGTYNEQFF.

The J gene is TRBJ2-5, the V gene TRBV15, with TRBD2 matching over 10 bases. CDR1 is LNHNV and CDR2 is YYDKDF in the germline V gene (reference sequence). The CDR3 consists of 15 residues. The V and J ends lost 5 bases and 1 base, in that order; junction bases with no gene match: 4. DNA of the CDR3: TGTGCCACCAGCGAAACTAGCGGGGCCCAAGAGACCCAGTACTTC. The encoded protein is CATSETSGAQETQYF.

The chain combines TRBV4-3 with TRBJ2-2; D is unresolved. Trimming stripped 1 base from V and 1 base from J, with 16 bases between. Germline V gives CDR1 LGHNA, CDR2 YSLEER. The CDR3 length is 18 residues. The CDR3 spells CASSQGPGLGVNTGELFF. The CDR3 DNA is TGCGCCAGCAGCCAAGGCCCAGGTTTAGGAGTGAACACCGGGGAGCTGTTTTTT.

This chain links TRBV30 with TRBJ2-5; the D is unclear. The CDR3 covers 13 residues. Germline CDR1 is GTSNPN and CDR2 is SVGIG (reference sequence). Trimming took off 1 base at V and 4 bases at J, with 10 bases between the two ends. This CDR3 reads CAWSAFSLETQYF. As DNA, the CDR3 is TGTGCCTGGAGTGCCTTTTCTTTAGAGACCCAGTACTTC.

This chain joins TRBV15 and TRBJ1-4; D unclear. V lost 1 base to trimming and J lost 5 bases, with 14 bases between them. The CDR3 extends over 16 amino acids. The germline V gene encodes CDR1 LNHNV and CDR2 YYDKDF (reference sequence). CDR3 nucleotides: TGTGCCACCAGCAGAGGGGAGGGTCGGCGGAATGAAAAACTGTTTTTT. As protein: CATSRGEGRRNEKLFF.

The chain has TRBV4-1 and TRBJ2-7, with D possibly matching TRBD1 (6 bases). Germline CDR1 and CDR2: MGHRA and YSYEKL. V lost 1 base to trimming and J lost 3 bases, with 19 bases between them. The CDR3 is 17 amino acids. The CDR3 region has the DNA TGCGCCAGCAGCCAAGCACTTGGGTTGGGGACATTCTACGAGCAGTACTTC. Translation: CASSQALGLGTFYEQYF.

This clone was picked up a small number of times. The J gene is TRBJ1-3, the V gene TRBV5-4; tentative D call: TRBD1 (5 bases). The CDR3 has 15 amino acids. The V end lost 0 bases, the J end lost 4 bases, and 11 bases lay between the germline ends. Germline CDR1 reads SGHNT; CDR2 reads YYREEE (reference sequence). The CDR3 nucleotides are TGTGCCAGCAGCTTGGCCAGGGAGGGCGGAAACACCATATATTTT. Amino acid sequence: CASSLAREGGNTIYF.

The chain is built from TRBV25-1 and TRBJ1-1; D not certain. Germline values: CDR1 MGHDK, CDR2 SYGVNS. V was shortened by 7 bases and J by 3 bases, with 3 bases between the two germline ends. The CDR3 contains 10 residues. CDR3 in DNA: TGTGCCAGCAATGACACTGAAGCTTTCTTT. It is translated as CASNDTEAFF. The variable domain in full, with the rest retrieved from reference TRBV25-1 and TRBJ1-1, is EADIYQTPRYLVIGTGKKITLECSQTMGHDKMYWYQQDPGMELHLIHYSYGVNSTEKGDLSSESTVSRIRTEHFPLTLESARPSHTSQYLCASNDTEAFFGQGTRLTVV.

The chain carries TRBV9 and TRBJ2-2; 8 bases map to TRBD1. The CDR3 spans 16 residues. Looked up from germline, CDR1 is SGDLS and CDR2 is YYNGEE. The ends lost 3 bases at V and 7 bases at J; junction bases unmatched: 11. CDR3 DNA: TGTGCCAGCAGCGGACTCCTCCAGGGGGCGGACGGGGAGCTGTTTTTT. It translates to CASSGLLQGADGELFF.

V is TRBV7-9 and J is TRBJ2-7, with D perhaps TRBD2 (7 bases). The V gene's germline CDR1 is SEHNR and CDR2 FQNEAQ (reference sequence). The CDR3 runs 15 residues. V gave up 5 bases and J gave up 4 bases, with 18 bases separating them. In DNA, the CDR3 is TGTGCCAGCAGCGTCAGGCGGGGGCTGGCTTACGAGCAGTACTTC. It translates to CASSVRRGLAYEQYF.

The CDR3 DNA reads TGTGCCAGCAGTTTTGTGGAGAATCAGCCCCAGCATTTT. Encoded protein: CASSFVENQPQHF. The gene calls are TRBV27 and TRBJ1-5; D uncertain. Germline V gene sequence: CDR1 MNHEY, CDR2 SMNVEV (reference sequence). The CDR3 covers 13 residues. Trimming took off 3 bases at V and 4 bases at J, with 7 bases between the two ends.

This clone was counted a single time. CDR3: CASSPDSLEQYF. The CDR3 DNA follows: TGTGCCAGCAGCCCGGACAGTTTAGAGCAGTACTTC. The V and J genes are TRBV7-2 and TRBJ2-7; D might be TRBD1 (6 bases). Germline-derived CDR1 and CDR2 are SGHTA and FQGNSA. This CDR3 is 12 amino acids long. Trimming removed 5 bases from V and 7 bases from J, with 12 bases in between. Combining the CDR3 with reference TRBV7-2 and TRBJ2-7 gives the whole variable domain GAGVSQSPSNKVTEKGKDVELRCDPISGHTALYWYRQSLGQGLEFLIYFQGNSAPDKSGLPSDRFSAERTGGSVSTLTIQRTQQEDSAVYLCASSPDSLEQYFGPGTRLTVT.

V gene TRBV7-8 combines with J gene TRBJ2-5, with 7 nucleotides matching TRBD1. The CDR3 consists of 15 residues. Germline V gene sequence: CDR1 SGHVS, CDR2 FQNEAQ. The junction had 7 bases not matched to a gene; V was cut back by 4 bases and J by 2 bases. CDR3: CASSSRQGLQETQYF. CDR3 in DNA: TGTGCCAGCAGCTCAAGACAGGGCCTACAAGAGACCCAGTACTTC.

The rearrangement uses TRBV5-1 and TRBJ2-5; either TRBD1 or TRBD2 may fit D (6 bases each). Germline loops: CDR1 SGHRS, CDR2 YFSETQ. The ends were cut back, 1 base at V and 1 base at J, with 14 bases in the middle. The CDR3 runs to 16 residues. In DNA form, the CDR3 reads TGCGCCAGCAGCTTGAGGGGGGCGGGTATCCAAGAGACCCAGTACTTC. The encoded protein is CASSLRGAGIQETQYF.

The chain uses TRBV11-1 and TRBJ2-2, with D perhaps being TRBD1 or TRBD2 (5 bases each). This CDR3 contains 13 residues. Between the trimmed V and J ends, which lost 4 bases and 3 bases, there was a span of 6 bases. CDR1 SGHAT and CDR2 FQDESV come from the germline V gene (reference sequence). CDR3 amino acids: CASSWDHTGELFF. In DNA form, the CDR3 reads TGTGCCAGCAGCTGGGACCACACCGGGGAGCTGTTTTTT.

The V and J genes are TRBV11-2 and TRBJ2-3; 10 bases are a match to TRBD1. Germline assignment: CDR1 SGHAT and CDR2 FQNNGV. This CDR3 comprises 16 residues. Trimming cost V 5 bases and J 2 bases; bases outside gene matches: 7. The CDR3 DNA sequence: TGTGCCAGCAGCCCACGGGACAGGGGCAACACAGATACGCAGTATTTT. Translating it yields CASSPRDRGNTDTQYF. Combining the CDR3 with reference TRBV11-2 and TRBJ2-3 gives the whole variable domain EAGVAQSPRYKIIEKRQSVAFWCNPISGHATLYWYQQILGQGPKLLIQFQNNGVVDDSQLPKDRFSAERLKGVDSTLKIQPAKLEDSAVYLCASSPRDRGNTDTQYFGPGTRLTVL.

The chain recombines TRBV28 with TRBJ2-5, with TRBD1 identical over 9 bases. CDR3 length equals 17 residues. With 5 bases clipped from V and 5 bases from J, the junction kept 15 bases outside the gene matches. Germline lookup yields CDR1 MDHEN and CDR2 SYDVKM. The CDR3 region is CASSLGQGRLLGETQYF. The CDR3 DNA reads as TGTGCCAGCAGTCTGGGACAGGGTCGCCTACTTGGGGAGACCCAGTACTTC.

This clone was found once. The chain links TRBV7-7 to TRBJ2-7; no reliable D call. The CDR3 has 13 amino acids. With 5 bases removed from V and 1 base from J, the gap between germline ends came to 9 bases. CDR1 is SSHAT, CDR2 FNYEAQ, per germline (reference sequence). CDR3 DNA: TGTGCCAGCAGCCCGGGTCAATCCTACGAGCAGTACTTC. Translated, it gives CASSPGQSYEQYF.

The chain links TRBV11-3 to TRBJ1-1; no clear D gene. Germline CDR1 is SGHNT and CDR2 is YENEEA. The V end lost 2 bases, the J end lost 5 bases, and 6 bases lay between the germline ends. The CDR3 is made up of 12 amino acids. The DNA of the CDR3 is TGTGCCAGCAGCTTATTGGGGACTGAAGCTTTCTTT. Translation: CASSLLGTEAFF.

The chain employs TRBV7-2 and TRBJ1-6, with D uncertain. The CDR3 runs 14 residues. Trimming removed 3 bases from V and 7 bases from J, with 10 bases in between. Germline-derived CDR1 and CDR2 are SGHTA and FQGNSA. This chain's CDR3 is CASSLAGLNSPLHF. CDR3 in DNA: TGTGCCAGCAGCTTGGCAGGCCTGAATTCACCCCTCCACTTT.

The rearrangement uses TRBV5-1 and TRBJ1-2; a possible D gene is TRBD1 (6 bases). V was cut by 5 bases and J by 4 bases, with 15 bases left in between. The CDR3 runs 14 residues. CDR1 and CDR2 (germline): SGHRS, YFSETQ. CDR3 protein: CASSDGGLIYGYTF. CDR3 sequence (DNA): TGCGCCAGCAGTGACGGGGGGCTCATCTATGGCTACACCTTC.

V is TRBV4-3 and J is TRBJ2-1, with 7 bases identical to TRBD2. This CDR3 is built from 17 residues. J lost 2 bases, V lost 3 bases, and 10 bases had no gene match. The germline V gene has CDR1 LGHNA and CDR2 YSLEER. The CDR3 reads CASSQGALGGAYNEQFF. CDR3 DNA: TGCGCCAGCAGCCAGGGCGCCCTGGGGGGGGCCTACAATGAGCAGTTCTTC.

The chain is built from TRBV27 and TRBJ1-6; D is possibly TRBD1 (5 bases). Trimming stripped 4 bases from V and 4 bases from J, with 8 bases between. In germline, CDR1 is MNHEY, CDR2 SMNVEV (reference sequence). This CDR3 contains 14 residues. The CDR3 DNA reads as TGTGCCAGCAGTTGGTCAGGGTATAATTCACCCCTCCACTTT. Amino acid sequence: CASSWSGYNSPLHF.

Only a few counts were recorded for this clone. CDR3 amino acids: CASSLNAGSSGNTIYF. The DNA for the CDR3 is TGCGCCAGCAGCTTGAATGCGGGGAGCTCTGGAAACACCATATATTTT. The V and J genes are TRBV5-1 and TRBJ1-3; D ambiguous. The germline V gene has CDR1 SGHRS and CDR2 YFSETQ. V was pared by 1 base and J by 0 bases, with 11 bases between. The CDR3 covers 16 residues.